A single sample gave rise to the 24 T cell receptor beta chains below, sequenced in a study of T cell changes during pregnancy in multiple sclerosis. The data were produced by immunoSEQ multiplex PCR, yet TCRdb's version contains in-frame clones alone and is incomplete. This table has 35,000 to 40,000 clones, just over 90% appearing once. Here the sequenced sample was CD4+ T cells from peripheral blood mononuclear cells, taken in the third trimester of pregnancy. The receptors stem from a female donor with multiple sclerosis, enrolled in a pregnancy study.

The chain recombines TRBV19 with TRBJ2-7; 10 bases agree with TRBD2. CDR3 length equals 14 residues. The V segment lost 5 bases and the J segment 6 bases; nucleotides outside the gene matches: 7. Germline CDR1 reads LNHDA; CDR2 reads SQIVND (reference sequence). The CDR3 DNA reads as TGTGCCAGTAGTTACAGCGGGAGGGTAACCGAGCAGTACTTC. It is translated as CASSYSGRVTEQYF.

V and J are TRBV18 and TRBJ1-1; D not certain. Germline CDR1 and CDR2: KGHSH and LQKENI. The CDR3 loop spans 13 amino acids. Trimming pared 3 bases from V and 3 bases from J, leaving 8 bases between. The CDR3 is CASSPPGYTEAFF. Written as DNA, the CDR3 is TGTGCCAGCTCACCCCCCGGGTACACTGAAGCTTTCTTT.

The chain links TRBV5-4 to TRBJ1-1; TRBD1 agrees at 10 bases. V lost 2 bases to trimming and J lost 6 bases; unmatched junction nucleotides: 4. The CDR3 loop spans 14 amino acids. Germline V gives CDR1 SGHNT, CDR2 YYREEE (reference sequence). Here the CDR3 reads CASSLGTGVPEAFF. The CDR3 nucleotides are TGTGCCAGCAGCTTAGGGACAGGGGTTCCTGAAGCTTTCTTT.

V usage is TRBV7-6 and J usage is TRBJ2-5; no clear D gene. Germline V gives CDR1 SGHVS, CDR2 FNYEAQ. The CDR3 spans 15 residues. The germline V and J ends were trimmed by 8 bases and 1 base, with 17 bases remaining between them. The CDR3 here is CASGPPYSIQETQYF. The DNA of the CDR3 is TGTGCCAGCGGCCCCCCCTACAGTATCCAAGAGACCCAGTACTTC.

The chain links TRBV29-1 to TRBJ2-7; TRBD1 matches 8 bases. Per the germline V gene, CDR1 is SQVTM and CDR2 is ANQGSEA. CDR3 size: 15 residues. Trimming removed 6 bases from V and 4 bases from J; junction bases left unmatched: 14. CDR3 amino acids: CSVRRQGKSKYEQYF. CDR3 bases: TGCAGCGTACGCAGACAGGGGAAAAGCAAATACGAGCAGTACTTC.

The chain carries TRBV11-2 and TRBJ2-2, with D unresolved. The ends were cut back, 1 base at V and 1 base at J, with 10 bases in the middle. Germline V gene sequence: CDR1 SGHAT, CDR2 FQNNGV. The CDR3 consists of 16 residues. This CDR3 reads CASSLVHVRNTGELFF. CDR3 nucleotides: TGTGCCAGCAGCTTAGTGCATGTGAGGAACACCGGGGAGCTGTTTTTT.

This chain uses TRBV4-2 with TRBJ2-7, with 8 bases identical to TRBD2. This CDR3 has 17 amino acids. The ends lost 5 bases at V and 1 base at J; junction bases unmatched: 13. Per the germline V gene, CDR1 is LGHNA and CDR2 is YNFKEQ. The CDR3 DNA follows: TGTGCCAGCAGCAACTCCATTCATAGCGGGATATCCTACGAGCAGTACTTC. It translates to CASSNSIHSGISYEQYF.

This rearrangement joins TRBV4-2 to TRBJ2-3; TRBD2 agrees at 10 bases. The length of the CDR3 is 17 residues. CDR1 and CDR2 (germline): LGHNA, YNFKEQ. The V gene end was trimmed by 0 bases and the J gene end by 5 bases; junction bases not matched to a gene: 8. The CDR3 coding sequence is TGTGCCAGCAGCCAAGATACTAGCGGGACCATTCAAGATACGCAGTATTTT. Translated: CASSQDTSGTIQDTQYF.

The CDR3 DNA follows: TGTGCCATCAGTGAGTCGGGACAGGGGGAGACTGAAGCTTTCTTT. Protein product: CAISESGQGETEAFF. The chain couples TRBV10-3 to TRBJ1-1, with 11 bases aligning to TRBD1. The CDR3 is 15 amino acids. J was trimmed by 5 bases and V by 0 bases; bases with no gene match: 2. Germline CDR1 and CDR2: ENHRY and SYGVKD.

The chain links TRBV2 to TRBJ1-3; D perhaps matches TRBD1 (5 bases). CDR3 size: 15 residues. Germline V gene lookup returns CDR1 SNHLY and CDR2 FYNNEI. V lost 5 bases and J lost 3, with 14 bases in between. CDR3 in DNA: TGTGCCAGCAGTAACCAGGGTTCGTATGGAAACACCATATATTTT. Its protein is CASSNQGSYGNTIYF.

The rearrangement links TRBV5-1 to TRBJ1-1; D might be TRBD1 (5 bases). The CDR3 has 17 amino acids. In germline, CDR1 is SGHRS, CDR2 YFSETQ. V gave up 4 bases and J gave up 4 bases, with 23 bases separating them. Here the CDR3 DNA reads TGCGCCAGCAGCCCCCAGGGCCTCCAGGGAGGAGGCACTGAAGCTTTCTTT. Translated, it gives CASSPQGLQGGGTEAFF.

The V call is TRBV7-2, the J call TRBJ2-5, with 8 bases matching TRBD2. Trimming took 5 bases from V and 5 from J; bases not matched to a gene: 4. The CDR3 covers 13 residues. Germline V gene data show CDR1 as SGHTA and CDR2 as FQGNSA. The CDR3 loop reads CASSPGLAETQYF. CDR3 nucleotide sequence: TGTGCCAGCAGCCCCGGACTAGCCGAGACCCAGTACTTC.

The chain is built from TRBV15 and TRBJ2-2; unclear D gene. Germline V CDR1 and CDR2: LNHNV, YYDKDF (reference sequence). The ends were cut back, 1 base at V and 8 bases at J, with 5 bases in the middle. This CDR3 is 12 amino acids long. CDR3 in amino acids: CATSRVAGELFF. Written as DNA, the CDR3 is TGTGCCACCAGCAGAGTGGCAGGGGAGCTGTTTTTT.

In DNA, the CDR3 is TGTGCCAGCAGTGAAACAGGGGGGACCAATCAGCCCCAGCATTTT. It translates to CASSETGGTNQPQHF. This chain joins TRBV2 and TRBJ1-5; TRBD1 agrees at 8 bases. This CDR3 region has 15 residues. The junction had 3 bases not matched to a gene; V was cut back by 2 bases and J by 3 bases. CDR1 and CDR2 (germline): SNHLY, FYNNEI. The full variable domain, rest sourced from reference TRBV2 and TRBJ1-5, is EPEVTQTPSHQVTQMGQEVILRCVPISNHLYFYWYRQILGQKVEFLVSFYNNEISEKSEIFDDQFSVERPDGSNFTLKIRSTKLEDSAMYFCASSETGGTNQPQHFGDGTRLSIL.

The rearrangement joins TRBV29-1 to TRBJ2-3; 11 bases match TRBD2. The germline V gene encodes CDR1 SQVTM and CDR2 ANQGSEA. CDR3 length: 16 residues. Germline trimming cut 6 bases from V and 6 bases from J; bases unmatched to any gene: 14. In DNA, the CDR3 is TGCAGCGTATCCGGGACTAGCGGATCTGGGCGGGATACGCAGTATTTT. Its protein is CSVSGTSGSGRDTQYF.

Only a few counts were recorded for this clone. The CDR3 DNA follows: TGCGCCAGCAGCCCCTCCAGGGAGGATGGCTACACCTTC. This codes for CASSPSREDGYTF. This chain connects TRBV4-3 to TRBJ1-2; D is possibly TRBD1 (5 bases). Trimming took 4 bases from V and 6 from J, leaving 12 bases between them. The CDR3 is 13 residues long. Germline V gene lookup returns CDR1 LGHNA and CDR2 YSLEER.

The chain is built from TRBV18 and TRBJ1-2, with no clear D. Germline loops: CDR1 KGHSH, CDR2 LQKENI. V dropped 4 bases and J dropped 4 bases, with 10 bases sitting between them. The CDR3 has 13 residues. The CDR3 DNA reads TGTGCCAGCTCACTAGAACAGTTCTATGGCTACACCTTC. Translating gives CASSLEQFYGYTF.

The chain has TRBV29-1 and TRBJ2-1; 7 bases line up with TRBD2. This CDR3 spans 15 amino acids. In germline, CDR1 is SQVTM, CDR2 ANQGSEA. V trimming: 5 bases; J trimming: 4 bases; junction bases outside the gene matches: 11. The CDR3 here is CSVSEGTNFYNEQFF. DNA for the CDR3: TGCAGCGTTTCTGAAGGGACTAACTTTTACAATGAGCAGTTCTTC.

The CDR3 nucleotides read TGTGCCAGCAGCAAAGACCGCGCACTAGCGGGGTCCCCCTCGAGCACAGATACGCAGTATTTT. It codes for CASSKDRALAGSPSSTDTQYF. The rearrangement links TRBV21-1 to TRBJ2-3; TRBD2 reflects the table's D call only, with no check against the DNA. TRBV21-1 is termed a pseudogene. The CDR3 has 21 amino acids.

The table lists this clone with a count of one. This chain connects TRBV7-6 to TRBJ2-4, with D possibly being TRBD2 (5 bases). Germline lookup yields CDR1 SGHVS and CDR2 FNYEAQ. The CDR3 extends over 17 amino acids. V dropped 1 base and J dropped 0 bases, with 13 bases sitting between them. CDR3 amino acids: CASSLGGQSLAKNIQYF. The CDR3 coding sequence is TGTGCCAGCAGCTTAGGAGGGCAGTCCTTAGCCAAAAACATTCAGTACTTC.

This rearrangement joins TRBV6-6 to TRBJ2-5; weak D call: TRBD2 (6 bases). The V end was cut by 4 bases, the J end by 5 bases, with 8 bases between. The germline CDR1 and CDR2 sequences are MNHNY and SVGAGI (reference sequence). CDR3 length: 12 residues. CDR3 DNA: TGTGCCAGCAGTTCGGAGGGGGAGACCCAGTACTTC. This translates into CASSSEGETQYF.

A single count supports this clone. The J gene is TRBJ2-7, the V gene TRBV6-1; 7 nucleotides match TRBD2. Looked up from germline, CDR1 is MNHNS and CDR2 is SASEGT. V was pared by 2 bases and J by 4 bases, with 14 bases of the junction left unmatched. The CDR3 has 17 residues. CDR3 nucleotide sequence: TGTGCCAGCAGTGAAACCCATGGGGGAGGGGTCGGGTACGAGCAGTACTTC. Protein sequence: CASSETHGGGVGYEQYF.

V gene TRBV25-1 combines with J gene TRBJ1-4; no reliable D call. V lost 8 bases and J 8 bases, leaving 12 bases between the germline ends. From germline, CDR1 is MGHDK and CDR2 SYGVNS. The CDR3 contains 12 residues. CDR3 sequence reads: CASQRRGEKLFF. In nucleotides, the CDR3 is TGTGCCAGCCAAAGGAGAGGGGAAAAACTGTTTTTT.

CDR3 sequence: CASSNSDRSYEQYF. The CDR3 region has the DNA TGCGCCAGCAGCAATAGTGACAGGTCCTACGAGCAGTACTTC. The rearrangement links TRBV5-1 to TRBJ2-7, with D possibly matching TRBD1 (6 bases). Germline V gives CDR1 SGHRS, CDR2 YFSETQ. This CDR3 spans 14 amino acids. Trimming removed 4 bases from V and 1 base from J, with 12 bases in between.